The rows below give T cell receptor beta chains drawn from one sample of a study of radiation and T cells in renal cell carcinoma. Repertoires were generated with immunoSEQ multiplex PCR, while TCRdb's copy carries only in-frame clones and drops some. Among about 130,000 clones listed, roughly 80% were seen once. The sequencing here drew on blood, taken from a patient whose treatment included radiotherapy and nephrectomy. The receptors shown here come from an older woman with renal cell carcinoma. Both conserved end residues are part of each CDR3. A D gene is named only where the DNA matches it firmly. Size is stated for part of the rows, as once, few or many counts, or as a class when the clone is expanded.

>NA|NA|TRBV5-5|TRBJ1-5
TGTGCCAGCAGCTTGGGTGGGGCTTTCAATCAGCCCCAGCATTTT
CASSLGGAFNQPQHF
>NA|NA|TRBV2|TRBJ2-5
TGTGCCAGCAGTGAGCCGAACGGGGTAGAGGAGACCCAGTACTTC
CASSEPNGVEETQYF
>few|TRBD1|TRBV6-6|TRBJ2-7
TGTGCCAGCAGCCCGGGACAGTTCTACGAGCAGTACTTC
CASSPGQFYEQYF
>NA|TRBD1|TRBV27|TRBJ1-1
TGTGCCAGCAGTACACAGGGGGCGCACACTGAAGCTTTCTTT
CASSTQGAHTEAFF
>NA|NA|TRBV6-5|TRBJ2-3
TGTGCCAGCAGTCAGGGAGATACGCAGTATTTT
CASSQGDTQYF
>NA|NA|TRBV10-2|TRBJ2-1
TGCGCCAGCAGTGATCTGCTATGGGCCTCCTACAATGAGCAGTTCTTC
CASSDLLWASYNEQFF
>NA|TRBD1|TRBV6-1|TRBJ2-5
TGTGCCAGCACAGGACAGGGAAGGCAAGAGACCCAGTACTTC
CASTGQGRQETQYF
>NA|NA|TRBV5-4|TRBJ1-5
TGTGCCAGCAGCTTAGGACCGAGCAATCAGCCCCAGCATTTT
CASSLGPSNQPQHF
>NA|NA|TRBV5-4|TRBJ2-1
TGTGCCAGCAGCTTGTTCCTGCGGAGCTCCTACAATGAGCAGTTCTTC
CASSLFLRSSYNEQFF
>NA|TRBD1|TRBV7-3|TRBJ1-2
TGTGCCAGCGGGACAGCGAGTAACTATGGCTACACCTTC
CASGTASNYGYTF
>NA|TRBD1|TRBV6-1|TRBJ2-7
TGTGCCAGCAGTCGGACAGGGGAAAACTACGAGCAGTACTTC
CASSRTGENYEQYF
>NA|TRBD2|TRBV5-1|TRBJ2-5
TGCGCCAGCAGCTTGTTCGGACTAGCGGGGGGGGAGACCCAGTACTTC
CASSLFGLAGGETQYF
>NA|TRBD2|TRBV5-6|TRBJ2-3
TGTGCCAGCAGCTTCCGGGGGGGCGCAGATACGCAGTATTTT
CASSFRGGADTQYF
>NA|NA|TRBV6-6|TRBJ1-1
TGTGCCAGCAGTTCTCGGTCAGGCGACACTGGAGCTTTCTTT
CASSSRSGDTGAFF